These 19 T cell receptor beta chains were sequenced from one sample in a study of response to subunit inactivated influenza vaccine. TCRdb independently ran MiXCR on the RT-PCR reads; one entry per CDR3 protein. The profile shows 630,000 or so distinct CDR3 sequences, 15% to 19% of them singletons. This specimen consisted of PBMCs from blood, obtained roughly 13 days after vaccination. The source of these receptors is a man aged 50 to 60 who received an inactivated influenza vaccine.

This clonotype occurred a few times. This chain links TRBV29-1 with TRBJ2-7; 7 positions match TRBD1. This CDR3 has 13 amino acids. Looked up from germline, CDR1 is SQVTM and CDR2 is ANQGSEA. V lost 3 bases and J lost 3; bases outside the gene matches: 5. This CDR3 reads CSVEGTEYYEQYF. CDR3 coding DNA: TGCAGCGTTGAGGGGACAGAGTACTACGAGCAGTACTTC.

This clonotype has a handful of counts. The V and J genes are TRBV20-1 and TRBJ2-1, with D uncertain. Trimming shortened V by 4 bases and J by 0 bases, and 16 bases separated the two germline ends. Germline V gene lookup returns CDR1 DFQATT and CDR2 SNEGSKA (reference sequence). CDR3 size: 16 residues. The CDR3 loop is CSANPYTKSSYNEQFF. Here the CDR3 DNA reads TGCAGTGCTAACCCTTATACCAAGAGCTCCTACAATGAGCAGTTCTTC.

V is TRBV15 and J is TRBJ2-7; tentative D call: TRBD1 (6 bases). Trimming cost V 1 base and J 3 bases, with 13 bases left between them. This CDR3 spans 15 amino acids. CDR1 and CDR2 from the germline V gene are LNHNV and YYDKDF (reference sequence). This CDR3 is CATSRAPGQHYEQYF. DNA of the CDR3: TGTGCCACCAGCAGAGCGCCCGGACAGCACTACGAGCAGTACTTC. Together with reference TRBV15 and TRBJ2-7, the CDR3 gives the full variable domain: DAMVIQNPRYQVTQFGKPVTLSCSQTLNHNVMYWYQQKSSQAPKLLFHYYDKDFNNEADTPDNFQSRRPNTSFCFLDIRSPGLGDTAMYLCATSRAPGQHYEQYFGPGTRLTVT.

This CDR3 reads CAISADGNQPQHF. The CDR3 DNA follows: TGTGCCATCAGTGCCGACGGAAATCAGCCCCAGCATTTT. The genes are TRBV10-3 and TRBJ1-5; D ambiguous. Germline assignment: CDR1 ENHRY and CDR2 SYGVKD. The CDR3 is 13 residues long. Trimming took off 4 bases at V and 4 bases at J, with 8 bases between the two ends.

The sample holds a few counts of this clonotype. This sequence joins TRBV29-1 and TRBJ1-2; perhaps TRBD1 as D (6 bases). This CDR3 region has 15 residues. The V gene lost 6 bases and the J gene lost 0 bases, with 17 bases spanning the gap. Germline V CDR1 and CDR2: SQVTM, ANQGSEA. This CDR3 reads CSVTTGSTSNYGYTF. The CDR3 region has the DNA TGCAGCGTCACGACAGGTTCCACATCTAACTATGGCTACACCTTC.

This clonotype has a handful of counts. The rearrangement uses TRBV7-9 and TRBJ1-1; 10 bases are a match to TRBD1. The junction had 2 bases not matched to a gene; V was cut back by 1 base and J by 3 bases. The CDR3 sequence is 15 residues long. CDR1 is SEHNR, CDR2 FQNEAQ, per germline (reference sequence). The CDR3 bases are TGTGCCAGCAGCTTAGGGGACAGGGGCGACACTGAAGCTTTCTTT. It encodes CASSLGDRGDTEAFF.

The table lists this clonotype with many counts. The rearrangement uses TRBV6-5 and TRBJ2-7, with D perhaps TRBD1 or TRBD2 (5 bases each). The CDR3 totals 16 residues. V was trimmed by 0 bases and J by 6 bases, leaving 18 bases between them. From germline, CDR1 is MNHEY and CDR2 SVGAGI. The CDR3 DNA reads as TGTGCCAGCAGTTACTCGATGCTCTCAGGGAGCGGCGAGCAGTACTTC. Its translation: CASSYSMLSGSGEQYF.

This clonotype came up once. The chain is built from TRBV6-2 or TRBV6-3 and TRBJ2-7; no reliable D call. Germline-derived CDR1 and CDR2 are MNHEY and SVGEGT. The CDR3 loop spans 15 amino acids. Trimming left V 2 bases short and J 2 bases short, with 13 bases between. CDR3 nucleotides: TGTGCCAGCAGTTACGTGGCAGAGAATACCTACGAGCAGTACTTC. It is translated as CASSYVAENTYEQYF.

The chain has TRBV7-2 and TRBJ1-6, with 9 bases that match TRBD1. CDR3 length: 13 residues. Germline V gene lookup returns CDR1 SGHTA and CDR2 FQGNSA. V lost 3 bases to trimming and J lost 9 bases; unmatched junction nucleotides: 0. DNA for the CDR3: TGTGCCAGCAGCTTGGGACAGGGTTCACCCCTCCACTTT. Amino acids: CASSLGQGSPLHF.

This clonotype was counted only a few times. This chain joins TRBV25-1 and TRBJ2-2; D could derive from TRBD1 or TRBD2 (5 bases each). The V gene lost 4 bases and the J gene lost 1 base, with 7 bases spanning the gap. Germline values: CDR1 MGHDK, CDR2 SYGVNS. This CDR3 is built from 14 residues. The DNA of the CDR3 is TGTGCCAGCAGTGGTGGGGGGAACACCGGGGAGCTGTTTTTT. Residues: CASSGGGNTGELFF. The variable domain in full, completed from reference TRBV25-1 and TRBJ2-2, reads EADIYQTPRYLVIGTGKKITLECSQTMGHDKMYWYQQDPGMELHLIHYSYGVNSTEKGDLSSESTVSRIRTEHFPLTLESARPSHTSQYLCASSGGGNTGELFFGEGSRLTVL.

This clonotype occurred a few times. V usage is TRBV12-3 or TRBV12-4 and J usage is TRBJ2-1, with D possibly being TRBD1 (5 bases). CDR3 length equals 13 residues. The ends were cut back, 8 bases at V and 5 bases at J, with 13 bases in the middle. The CDR3 here is CASGWQGDNEQFF. Written as DNA, the CDR3 is TGTGCCAGCGGATGGCAAGGGGACAATGAGCAGTTCTTC.

The chain employs TRBV28 and TRBJ2-6, with D unresolved. The CDR3 consists of 13 residues. The V and J ends lost 6 bases and 4 bases respectively, with 7 bases between them. Germline values: CDR1 MDHEN, CDR2 SYDVKM. The CDR3 region is CASRWGGANVLTF. The CDR3 nucleotides read TGTGCCAGCAGGTGGGGAGGGGCCAACGTCCTGACTTTC.

This clonotype was seen ten or more times. The rearrangement joins TRBV20-1 to TRBJ2-5; 11 bases agree with TRBD1. CDR3 length: 13 amino acids. The germline gives CDR1 DFQATT, CDR2 SNEGSKA (reference sequence). V was clipped by 6 bases and J by 7 bases; unmatched bases: 7. CDR3 loop: CSAPGQGEVTQYF. DNA of the CDR3: TGCAGTGCCCCGGGACAGGGGGAAGTGACCCAGTACTTC.

This clonotype has only a few counts. The chain employs TRBV5-1 and TRBJ1-6, with D possibly being TRBD1 (5 bases). The CDR3 runs 16 residues. V lost 0 bases, J lost 5 bases, and 12 bases lay in between. Germline V lookup: CDR1 SGHRS, CDR2 YFSETQ. CDR3 sequence: CASSLAGARHNSPLHF. The CDR3 coding sequence is TGCGCCAGCAGCTTGGCTGGGGCACGTCATAATTCACCCCTCCACTTT.

CDR3 in DNA: TGTGCCAGCAGCACCTCTAGCGGGGGGGTGGACCAGTACTTC. Protein sequence: CASSTSSGGVDQYF. This chain joins TRBV7-9 and TRBJ2-5, with 12 bases fitting TRBD2. In germline, CDR1 is SEHNR, CDR2 FQNEAQ (reference sequence). CDR3 length: 14 residues. V was pared by 5 bases and J by 10 bases, with 8 bases of the junction left unmatched.

V usage is TRBV5-1 and J usage is TRBJ2-7; a possible D gene is TRBD1 (5 bases). Germline V CDR1 and CDR2: SGHRS, YFSETQ. The V end lost 3 bases, the J end lost 0 bases, and 16 bases lay between the germline ends. The CDR3 extends over 16 amino acids. The CDR3 DNA reads as TGCGCCAGCAGCTATTGGGGCAGCCGCATCTCCTACGAGCAGTACTTC. Translating it yields CASSYWGSRISYEQYF.

This clonotype was observed a handful of times. This chain links TRBV20-1 with TRBJ2-3, with 7 bases aligning to TRBD1. Unmatched junction bases numbered 3, after V lost 5 bases and J lost 1 base. CDR1 is DFQATT and CDR2 is SNEGSKA in the germline V gene (reference sequence). The CDR3 contains 13 residues. CDR3: CSAPDRGTDTQYF. In DNA form, the CDR3 reads TGCAGTGCTCCCGACAGGGGCACAGATACGCAGTATTTT.

This clonotype was found a few times. J is TRBJ2-7 and V is TRBV29-1; D not certain. With 5 bases removed from V and 2 bases from J, the gap between germline ends came to 7 bases. The CDR3 totals 11 residues. Germline V gene lookup returns CDR1 SQVTM and CDR2 ANQGSEA. The CDR3 DNA sequence: TGCAGCGTTCGGTACGCCTACGAGCAGTACTTC. It encodes CSVRYAYEQYF.

The V call is TRBV5-1, the J call TRBJ2-3; D possibly corresponds to TRBD2 (5 bases). V was cut by 4 bases and J by 2 bases, with 11 bases left in between. The CDR3 sequence is 14 residues long. Germline CDR1 is SGHRS and CDR2 is YFSETQ. CDR3: CASSEQRPTDTQYF. CDR3 DNA sequence: TGCGCCAGCAGCGAGCAGCGGCCCACAGATACGCAGTATTTT.